Listed here is a single T cell receptor (beta chain). It lacks a known antigen. Base qualities are not at hand, and no much larger clone is one base apart. The data derive from a study of cytomegalovirus exposure and HLA in healthy donors (dated 2017 in TCRdb). Regarding the complete study: According to an earlier analysis of 450 to 650 of the donors, about 179 million T cells yielded some 120 million unique TCR beta sequences and more than 250 Gb of sequence data. Among some 410 genotyped donors of the cohort, an average of around 250,000 unique TCR beta nucleotide sequences was sequenced per donor, of which roughly 17% were non-productive. The study profiled the T cell repertoires of some 610 subjects by immunosequencing and related them to cytomegalovirus serostatus. An earlier analysis of around 640 of the donors used high-throughput TCR beta sequencing to judge whether each TCR beta V gene segment behaved as functional or pseudogenic. Roughly 5 DR-DQ haplotypes were handled as single units for association and clustering because linkage in the cohort was strong. The study combined high-throughput TCR immunosequencing, statistical association of individual TCRs with disease status, and machine learning to predict cytomegalovirus infection status. Among the roughly 390 genotyped donors, approximately 81% belonged to the genetic ancestry cluster associated with self-reported Caucasian donors. Both class I and class II loci were covered by HLA typing, at four-digit resolution. A later genetic analysis used genome-wide SNP genotypes for about 65% of the roughly 700 donors, treating that subset as a discovery cohort. The study aimed to test whether signatures of past pathogen exposure could be identified by cataloging public T cell receptors. About 300 gigabases of sequencing data and around 85 million unique TCR sequences made up an early release that covered approximately 700 HLA-typed donors. Donor age, sex, ethnicity and CMV serostatus were collected together with the repertoire data. A later analysis re-analyzed previously published TCR beta repertoires from approximately 670 donors and added high-resolution HLA genotyping to study TCR occurrence patterns. Along with the roughly 710-subject first cohort, a separate validation cohort of 120 different subjects was used. Typing coverage differed by locus: A, B, C, DRB1 and DQB1 were typed in roughly 620-640 donors, DQA1 in 500 to 550, DPA1 in around 580, and DPB1 in approximately 450. Rather than using new phenotypic data, the later analysis identified candidate immune exposures from TCR beta sequences and from how often those sequences occurred across donors. Every repertoire in the discovery cohort had been generated on one and the same sequencing platform. General study outcomes and caveats: Linkage disequilibrium might explain the correlated functional status among segregating V segments, but an unknown experimental factor could not be excluded. A later analysis reported that several top co-occurrence clusters appeared linked to parvovirus B19, influenza, CMV and Epstein-Barr virus. In vitro tests confirmed that a few of the cytomegalovirus-associated TCR beta chains recognize cytomegalovirus antigens. According to a later genetic analysis, donors in an Asian-associated ancestry cluster had fewer N-insertions in productive TCRs than the approximately 650-donor mean. Some 16 rarely observed V segments, including chromosome 9 orphons, were excluded from the earlier analysis of 550 to 700 of the donors because counts were too low. It was suggested by the authors that the approach could potentially be generalized to other disease states and immunological phenotypes. The study listed approximately 160 TCR beta chains as associated with cytomegalovirus. Sequencing depth was assumed to be roughly uniform across donors in the presence/absence analyses, though that assumption may not hold. Specific HLA alleles were associated with 18,000 or so TCR beta sequences at a false discovery rate of 0.05 in a later analysis. A later analysis found that most CMV-associated TCR beta chains appeared HLA-restricted, with HLA associations seemingly driven largely by CMV exposure. The cohort was sequenced for TCR beta chains only, and without alpha or paired-chain data the features that could be detected were limited. When HLA alleles, especially DR and DQ, strongly co-occurred, attributing TCR associations to individual alleles was difficult. CMV serostatus was the only immune exposure information available for the cohort. In a later analysis, HLA-associated TCR beta chains showed more clonal expansion and lower generation probabilities than non-associated chains that were equally common. In an earlier analysis of approximately 600 of the donors, most TCR beta V segments were observed in productive rearrangements about 90% or about 30% of the time, broadly matching IMGT annotations. Some IMGT-functional V segments, including TRBV6-2 and TRBV6-3, could not be told apart with the 87-base-pair reads, so those segments were excluded. Cytomegalovirus status was reported to be diagnosed by the classifier with high specificity and sensitivity in both the original and validation cohorts. A further reported finding was that TCR beta sequences accurately predicted the HLA-A and HLA-B alleles for most subjects in the first cohort. A cluster of highly shared sequence variants was judged likely to be a technical artifact of the sequencing pipeline. An association between a missense DCLRE1C variant and V-gene and J-gene trimming of TCR beta chains was found in a later genetic analysis and replicated in an independent cohort. According to a later analysis, TCR association rates differed among HLA loci, with DRB1 alleles showing the most associated TCRs and HLA-C alleles showing the fewest. Because some donors lacked HLA typing at each locus, the association tests relied only on the typed subset. Across donors, most TCR sequences were observed very rarely, whereas some public TCRs were present in many individuals.

The library was obtained by the immunoSEQ multiplex PCR assay. The multiplex PCR relied on a mix of 60 forward primers for TCR Vbeta segments and 13 reverse primers for TCR Jbeta segments. Amplification of the CDR3 region of rearranged TCR beta genes was performed with a multiplex PCR assay on genomic DNA. The amplified TCR beta libraries were sequenced on the Illumina HiSeq System as 87-base-pair reads. In the paper's pipeline: Across the 500 to 750 repertoires, a later analysis counted around 80 million unique TCR beta chains, some 11 million of which were shared by at least two donors. Raw reads were error-corrected and collapsed into unique sequences with a nearest-neighbor algorithm that merged closely related sequences to remove PCR and sequencing errors. Alignment of CDR3 sequences to IMGT reference sequences was used to assign V, D and J gene segments. Each retained sequence needed at least a six-nucleotide match to both a V gene segment and a J gene segment. A rearrangement was called productive if the CDR3 had no stop codons and remained in frame with V and J, and every other rearrangement was called non-productive. Following IMGT convention, CDR3 was defined as the stretch from the second conserved V-encoded cysteine to the conserved J-encoded phenylalanine. The earlier analysis of about 530 of the donors excluded any sequence lacking an unambiguous match to a single V gene segment. An earlier analysis of several hundred of the donors classified V segments as functional when productive rearrangements were above 56.7% and as segregating when the standard deviation between donors was above 5%. A statistical classification framework was built to diagnose cytomegalovirus status from the catalog of TCR beta chain sequences. In a later analysis, TCR nucleotide sequences were compared against IMGT/GENE-DB human TR gene sequences so that V and J genes could be assigned. The TCRdist pipeline was used in a later analysis to assign CDR3 sequences and most-parsimonious VDJ recombination scenarios. In a later analysis, each TCR beta chain was defined by its CDR3 amino acid sequence together with its V-gene family, and reads lacking a unique V-gene family were excluded. To address suspected cross-contamination and a sequencing artifact, a later analysis removed 450 to 700 highly shared, low-generation-probability nucleotide sequences. In a later analysis, a clonal expansion index for each public chain was calculated from normalized within-repertoire ranks of inferred template counts. Generation probabilities in a later analysis came from a VDJ recombination model fitted to out-of-frame rearrangements, and those results were checked against IGoR. In a later analysis, TCR-TCR, TCR-HLA and TCR-CMV co-occurrence was scored with hypergeometric tests, and a repertoire-size bias correction was applied to TCR pairs. To estimate false discovery rates, a later analysis permuted the HLA or CMV assignments 20 times. A later analysis grouped co-occurring TCRs with DBSCAN, adding TCRdist sequence similarity when clustering within HLA-allele-positive subsets. Co-occurrence clustering excluded repertoires with fewer than 30,000 or more than 120,000 public chains, plus five with anomalous nucleotide sharing. Held by TCRdb, this immuneACCESS table contains in-frame sequences only and omits some clones. Under half of the omission traces to an unresolved V gene where checked; the cause of the rest is unknown. V and J calls and clone size are given by that table; D and trimming were obtained from the DNA. The sample yields about 160,000 clones; approximately 84% were counted once. The ten most abundant clones make up around 6.9% of the sample.

Per the germline V gene, MNHNS is the CDR1 and SASEGT is the CDR2. From the cysteine through the phenylalanine, the CDR3 covers 15 amino acids. Of the read, only the CDR3 DNA is kept; its 45 bases are in frame from base 1. Trimming removed 1 base from V and 7 bases from J, leaving 14 bases between the germline ends. The cohort was made up of about 670 healthy bone marrow donors. At the time of sampling, every cohort member was nominally healthy, though immune exposures that went unrecorded were likely present. The donor tested CMV seropositive and was one of the 289 seropositive cohort members. Every donor gave a peripheral blood sample, and the peripheral blood mononuclear cells from that sample were used for TCR beta sequencing. Genomic DNA was extracted from the blood cell samples with the Qiagen DNeasy Blood Extraction Kit.

The V gene is TRBV6-1 and the J gene is TRBJ1-5; too little of a D gene remains to name it. This receptor was identified in a male donor in good health and CMV-seropositive. The sample taken for sequencing was PBMCs. The DNA reads as follows: TGTGCCAGCAGTGAAGGGTGGGCCGCAACCCAGCCCCAGCATTTT. This translates into CASSEGWAATQPQHF.